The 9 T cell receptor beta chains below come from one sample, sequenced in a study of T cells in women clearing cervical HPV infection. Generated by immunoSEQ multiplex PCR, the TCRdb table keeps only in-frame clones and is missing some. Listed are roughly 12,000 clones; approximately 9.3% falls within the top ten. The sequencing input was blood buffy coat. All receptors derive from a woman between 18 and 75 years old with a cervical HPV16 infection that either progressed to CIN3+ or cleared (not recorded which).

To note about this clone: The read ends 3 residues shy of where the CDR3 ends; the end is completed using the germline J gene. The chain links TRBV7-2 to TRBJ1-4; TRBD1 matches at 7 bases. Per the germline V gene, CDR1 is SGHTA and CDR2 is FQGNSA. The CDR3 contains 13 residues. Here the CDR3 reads CASSEGQRSPLFF. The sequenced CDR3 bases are TGTGCCAGCAGCGAGGGACAGCGATCACCA.

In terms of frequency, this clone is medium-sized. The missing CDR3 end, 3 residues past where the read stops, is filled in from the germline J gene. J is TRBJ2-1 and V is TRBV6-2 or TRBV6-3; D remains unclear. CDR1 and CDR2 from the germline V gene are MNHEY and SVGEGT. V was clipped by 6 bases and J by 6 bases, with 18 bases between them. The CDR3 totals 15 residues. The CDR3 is CASRISPTPSNEQFF. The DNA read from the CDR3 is TGTGCCAGCAGGATCTCCCCGACACCATCCAATGAG.

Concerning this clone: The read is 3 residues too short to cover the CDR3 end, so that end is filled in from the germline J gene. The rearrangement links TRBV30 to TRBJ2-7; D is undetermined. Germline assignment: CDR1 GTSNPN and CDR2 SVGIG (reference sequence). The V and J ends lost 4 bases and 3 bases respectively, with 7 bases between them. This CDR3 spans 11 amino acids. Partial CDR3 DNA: TGTGCCTGGACCTTCGGCTACGAG. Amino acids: CAWTFGYE. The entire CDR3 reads CAWTFGYEQYF.

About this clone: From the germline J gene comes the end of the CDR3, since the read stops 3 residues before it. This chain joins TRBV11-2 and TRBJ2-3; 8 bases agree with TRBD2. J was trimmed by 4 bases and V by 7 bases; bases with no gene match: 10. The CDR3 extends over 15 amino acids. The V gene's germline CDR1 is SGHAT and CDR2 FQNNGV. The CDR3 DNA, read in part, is TGTGCCAGCATTCCTTGGGCGGGGGGCGCAGATACG. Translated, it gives CASIPWAGGADT. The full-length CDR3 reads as CASIPWAGGADTQYF.

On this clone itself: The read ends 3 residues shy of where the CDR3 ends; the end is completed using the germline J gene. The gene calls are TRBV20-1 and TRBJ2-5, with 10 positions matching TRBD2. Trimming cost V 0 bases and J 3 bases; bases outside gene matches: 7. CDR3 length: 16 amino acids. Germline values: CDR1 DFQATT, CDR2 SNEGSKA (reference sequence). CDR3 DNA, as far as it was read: TGCAGTGCTAGAGATCCGAGCGGGGGGGTTAAAGAGACC. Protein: CSARDPSGGVKET. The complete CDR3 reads CSARDPSGGVKETQYF.

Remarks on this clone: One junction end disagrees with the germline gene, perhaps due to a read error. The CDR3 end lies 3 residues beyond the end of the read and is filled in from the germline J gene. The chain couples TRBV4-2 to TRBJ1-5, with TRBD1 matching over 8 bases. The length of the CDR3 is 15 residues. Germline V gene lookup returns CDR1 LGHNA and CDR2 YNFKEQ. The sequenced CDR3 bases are TGCGCCAGCAGCCAAGAGGACAGGGCAAATCAGCCC. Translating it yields CASSQEDRANQP. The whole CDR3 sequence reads CASSQEDRANQPQHF.

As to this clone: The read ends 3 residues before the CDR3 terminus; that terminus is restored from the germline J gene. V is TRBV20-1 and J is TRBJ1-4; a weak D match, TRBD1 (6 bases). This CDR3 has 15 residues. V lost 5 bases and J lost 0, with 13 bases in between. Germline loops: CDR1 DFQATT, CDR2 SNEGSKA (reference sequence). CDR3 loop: CSAFQGIATNEKLFF. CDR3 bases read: TGCAGTGCTTTTCAGGGGATAGCAACTAATGAAAAA.

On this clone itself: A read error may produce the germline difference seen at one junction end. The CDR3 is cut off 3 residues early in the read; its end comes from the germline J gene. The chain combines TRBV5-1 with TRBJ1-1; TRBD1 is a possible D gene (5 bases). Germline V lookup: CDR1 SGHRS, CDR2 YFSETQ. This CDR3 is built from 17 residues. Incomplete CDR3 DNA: TGCGCCAGCAGCTTGTCTTCCTTTGACAGAGTGAACAATGAA. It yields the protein CASSLSSFDRVNNE. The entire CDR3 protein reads CASSLSSFDRVNNEAFF.

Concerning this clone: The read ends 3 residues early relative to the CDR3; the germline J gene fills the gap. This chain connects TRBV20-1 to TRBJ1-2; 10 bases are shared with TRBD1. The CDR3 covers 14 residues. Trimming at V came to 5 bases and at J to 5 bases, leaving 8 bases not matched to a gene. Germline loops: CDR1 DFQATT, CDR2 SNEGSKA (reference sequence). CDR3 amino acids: CSAGTTGGGYGYTF. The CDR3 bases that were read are TGCAGTGCTGGGACGACAGGGGGCGGGTATGGC.